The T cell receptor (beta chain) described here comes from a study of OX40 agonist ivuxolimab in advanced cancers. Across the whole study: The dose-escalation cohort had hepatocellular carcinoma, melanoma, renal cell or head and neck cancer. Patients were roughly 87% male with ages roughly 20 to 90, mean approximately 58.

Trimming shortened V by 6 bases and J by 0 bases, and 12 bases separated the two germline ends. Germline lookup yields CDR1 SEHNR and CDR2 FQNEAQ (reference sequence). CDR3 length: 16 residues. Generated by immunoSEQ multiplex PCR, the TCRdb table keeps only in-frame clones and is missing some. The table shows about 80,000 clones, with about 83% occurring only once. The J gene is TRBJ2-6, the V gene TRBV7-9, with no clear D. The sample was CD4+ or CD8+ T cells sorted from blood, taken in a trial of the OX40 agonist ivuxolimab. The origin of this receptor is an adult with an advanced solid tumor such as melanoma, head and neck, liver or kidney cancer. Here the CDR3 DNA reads TGTGCCAGCAGACAAGAAGACTCCTCTGGGGCCAACGTCCTGACTTTC. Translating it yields CASRQEDSSGANVLTF.